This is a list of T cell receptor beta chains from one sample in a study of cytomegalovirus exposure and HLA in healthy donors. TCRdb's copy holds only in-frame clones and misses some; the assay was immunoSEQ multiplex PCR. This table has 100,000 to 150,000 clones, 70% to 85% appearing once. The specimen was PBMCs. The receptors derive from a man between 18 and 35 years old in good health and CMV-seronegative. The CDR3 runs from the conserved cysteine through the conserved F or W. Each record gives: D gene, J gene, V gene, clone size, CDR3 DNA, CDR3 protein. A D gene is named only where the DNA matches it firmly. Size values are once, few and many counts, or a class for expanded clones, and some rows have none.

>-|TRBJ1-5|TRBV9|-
TGTGCCAGCAGCGTACCCGGGGAAAGGGGGTATAGCAATCAGCCCCAGCATTTT
CASSVPGERGYSNQPQHF
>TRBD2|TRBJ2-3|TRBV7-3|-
TGTGCCAGCAGCCCGAGGGCTATAGCGGGGGGAGTCGTTAGCACAGATACGCAGTATTTT
CASSPRAIAGGVVSTDTQYF
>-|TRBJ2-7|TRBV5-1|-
TGCGCCAGCAGCCAGACGGGGGATGTCCGGAACGAGCAGTACTTC
CASSQTGDVRNEQYF
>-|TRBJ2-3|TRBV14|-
TGTGCCAGCAGCCAAGTAGCCAGCACAGATACGCAGTATTTT
CASSQVASTDTQYF
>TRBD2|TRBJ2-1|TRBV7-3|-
TGTGCCAGCAGCTTGACGGTTGTAGCGGGGGGTTACAATGAGCAGTTCTTC
CASSLTVVAGGYNEQFF
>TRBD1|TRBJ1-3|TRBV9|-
TGTGCCAGCAGCAGGGGGACAGGAATAGGCTCTGGAAACACCATATATTTT
CASSRGTGIGSGNTIYF
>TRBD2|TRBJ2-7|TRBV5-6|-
TGTGCCAGCAGAGTGCTTAGCGGGCAATCCTACGAGCAGTACTTC
CASRVLSGQSYEQYF
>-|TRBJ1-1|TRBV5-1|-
TGCGCCAGCAAAGATAGTGGTTCTGAAGCTTTCTTT
CASKDSGSEAFF
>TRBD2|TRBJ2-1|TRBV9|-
TGTGCCAGCAGCGACCCCGGGACTAACTACAATGAGCAGTTCTTC
CASSDPGTNYNEQFF
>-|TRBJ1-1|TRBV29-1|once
TGCAGCGTTGAATTGGCCGGGGTTGAAGCTTTCTTT
CSVELAGVEAFF
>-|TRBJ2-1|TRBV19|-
TGTGCCAGTAGTGGCTCGAGACAGAGCTCCTACAATGAGCAGTTCTTC
CASSGSRQSSYNEQFF
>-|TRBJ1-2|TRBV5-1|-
TGCGCCAGCAGCTTGGATACAGGGAGGGTAAACTATGGCTACACCTTC
CASSLDTGRVNYGYTF
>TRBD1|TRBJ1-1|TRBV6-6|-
TGTGCCAGCAGTTACCAAGACAGGGAGACTGAAGCTTTCTTT
CASSYQDRETEAFF